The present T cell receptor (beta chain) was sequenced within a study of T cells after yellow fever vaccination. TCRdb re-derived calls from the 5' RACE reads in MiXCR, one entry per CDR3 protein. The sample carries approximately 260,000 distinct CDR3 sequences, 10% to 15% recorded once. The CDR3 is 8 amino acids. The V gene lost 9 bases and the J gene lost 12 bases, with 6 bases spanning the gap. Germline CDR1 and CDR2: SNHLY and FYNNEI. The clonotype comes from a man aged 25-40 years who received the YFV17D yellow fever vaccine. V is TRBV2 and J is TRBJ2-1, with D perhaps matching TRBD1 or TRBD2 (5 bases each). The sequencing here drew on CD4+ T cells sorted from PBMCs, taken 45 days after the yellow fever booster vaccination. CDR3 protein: CARGPQFF. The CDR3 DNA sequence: TGTGCCAGGGGACCGCAGTTCTTC.